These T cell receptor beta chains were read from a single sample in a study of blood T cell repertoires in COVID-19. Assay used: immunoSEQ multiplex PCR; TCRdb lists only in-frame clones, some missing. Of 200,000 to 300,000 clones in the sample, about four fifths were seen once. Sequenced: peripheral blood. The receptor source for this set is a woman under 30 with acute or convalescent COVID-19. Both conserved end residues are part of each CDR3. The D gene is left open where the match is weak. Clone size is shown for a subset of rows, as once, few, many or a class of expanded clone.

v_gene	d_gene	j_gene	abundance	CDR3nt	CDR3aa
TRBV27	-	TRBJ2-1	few	TGTGCCAGCAGTCTGAACTACGCTTCCGGCAATGAGCAGTTCTTC	CASSLNYASGNEQFF
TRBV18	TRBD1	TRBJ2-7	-	TGTGCCAGCTCACGACGCCCGGGACAGGGGGCATCCACCTACGAGCAGTACTTC	CASSRRPGQGASTYEQYF
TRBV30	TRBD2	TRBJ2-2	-	TGTGCCTGGTGTCGCGGGAGGGGAACCGGGGAGCTGTTTTTT	CAWCRGRGTGELFF
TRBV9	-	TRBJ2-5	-	TGTGCCAGCAGCCCGCGGGACGGTAAAGAGACCCAGTACTTC	CASSPRDGKETQYF
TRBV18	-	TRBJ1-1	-	TGTGCCAGCTCACCATCGGGGGGAGAAGCTTTCTTT	CASSPSGGEAFF
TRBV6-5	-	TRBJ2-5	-	TGTGCCAGCAGTTTAAAATGGACTGCCCAGACGACCCAGTACTTC	CASSLKWTAQTTQYF
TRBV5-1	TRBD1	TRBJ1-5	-	TGCGCCAGCAGCGCTGGGACAGGCAATCAGCCCCAGCATTTT	CASSAGTGNQPQHF
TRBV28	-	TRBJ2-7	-	TGTGCCAGCAGTTTGGGCCTCTACGAGCAGTACTTC	CASSLGLYEQYF
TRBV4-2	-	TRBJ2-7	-	TGTGCCAGCAGCCAAGAGCCAGGACAGTGGCAGTACTTC	CASSQEPGQWQYF
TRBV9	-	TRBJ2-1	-	TGTGCCAGCAGCGTAGCGGCGGGTATGGGAGTGGGTTCCTACAATGAGCAGTTCTTC	CASSVAAGMGVGSYNEQFF
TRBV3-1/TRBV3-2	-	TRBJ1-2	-	TGTGCCAGCAGCCGAGGACTGGACCTCTATGGCTACACCTTC	CASSRGLDLYGYTF
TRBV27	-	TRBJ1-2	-	TGTGCCAGCAGTCCAGAGCCGAGGACAATCTATGGCTACACCTTC	CASSPEPRTIYGYTF
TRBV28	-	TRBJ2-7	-	TGTGCCAGCAGTTTAAGCCACGAGCAGTACTTC	CASSLSHEQYF
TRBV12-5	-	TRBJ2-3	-	TGTGCTAGTGGTTTTTTCCCCCCGGTGACTAGCACAGATACGCAGTATTTT	CASGFFPPVTSTDTQYF
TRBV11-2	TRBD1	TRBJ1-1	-	TGTGCCAGCAGCTTATCCGGGACAGTCAATTCTGAAGCTTTCTTT	CASSLSGTVNSEAFF
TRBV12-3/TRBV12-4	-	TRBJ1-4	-	TGTGCCAGCAGCCCCGTTGGCCTTCAAAAACTGTTTTTT	CASSPVGLQKLFF
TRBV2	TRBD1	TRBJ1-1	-	TGTGCCAGCACTGGCGGGACAGGGGGCCCGGGCACTGAAGCTTTCTTT	CASTGGTGGPGTEAFF
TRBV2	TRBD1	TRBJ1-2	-	TGTGCCAGCAGCGTGGGCCGGGACAGGACCTATGGCTACACCTTC	CASSVGRDRTYGYTF
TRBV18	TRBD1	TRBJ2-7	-	TGTGCCAGCTCACCCCCGGCACAGGGGGCGGTGGAGCAGTACTTC	CASSPPAQGAVEQYF
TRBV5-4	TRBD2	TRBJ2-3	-	TGTGCCAGCAGCTTGAAGGCGGGAGGTTCCAGCACAGATACGCAGTATTTT	CASSLKAGGSSTDTQYF
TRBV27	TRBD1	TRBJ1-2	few	TGTGCCAGCAGTTTAGCAGGGGGAGCAAACTATGGCTACACCTTC	CASSLAGGANYGYTF
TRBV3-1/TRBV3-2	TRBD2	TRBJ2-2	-	TGTGCCAGCAGCCAAGAGGGACTAGCGGGATCAAAAGCCGGGGAGCTGTTTTTT	CASSQEGLAGSKAGELFF
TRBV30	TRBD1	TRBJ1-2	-	TGTGCCTGGTTGGACAGGGGTGGGGCTCAGGGCTACACCTTC	CAWLDRGGAQGYTF
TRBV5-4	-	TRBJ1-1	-	TGTGCCAGCAGCTTGGTCCTCCCTGAAGCTTTCTTT	CASSLVLPEAFF